These 5 T cell receptor beta chains were sequenced from one sample in a study of vaccination effects on CD4 cells after COVID-19 (dated by TCRdb to the early 2020s). In the ViraFEST assay, PBMC were stimulated with viral peptide pools, and TCR sequencing was then used to find antigen-specific CD4+ T cell clonotypes based on their expansion. After 10 to 11 days of culture, CD4+ T cells were isolated with the EasySep CD4+ T cell isolation kit. Convalescent patients had PCR-confirmed SARS-CoV-2 infection between March and December 2020, before Alpha, Beta and Delta variants emerged in the United States. No cognate antigen is known for these TCRs. Libraries came from the immunoSEQ multiplex PCR assay. In TCRdb, the immuneACCESS table is reduced to in-frame sequences with V and J assigned. These tables do not hold every clone; where another copy was compared, an unresolved V gene accounts for under half, and the others remain unexplained. This sample gives about 45,000 clones in total; under 80% of them show up just once. Of the sample, about 30% is held by the ten largest clones.

The input for sequencing was CD4+ T cells from PBMCs cultured with a peptide pool, taken before COVID-19 vaccination. Every receptor here comes from a human donor who had a prior SARS-CoV-2 infection.

Remarks on this clone: The DNA is omitted, as the CDR3 cannot be located on it reliably, and the CDR3 follows TCRdb's listing. The rearrangement links TRBV5-1 to TRBJ2-7. The CDR3 region is 14 residues in length, termini included. Germline CDR1 is SGHRS and CDR2 is YFSETQ. CDR3 region: CASSLGFGNGEQYF.

This clone has just a few counts. V is TRBV10-1 and J is TRBJ1-4; D not certain. CDR3 length equals 14 residues. V was shortened by 2 bases and J by 9 bases, with 13 bases between the two germline ends. The V gene's germline CDR1 is WNHNN and CDR2 SYGVQD (reference sequence). CDR3 protein: CASSEGVRGKKLFF. The CDR3 region has the DNA TGCGCCAGCAGTGAGGGAGTAAGAGGGAAAAAACTGTTTTTT.

V and J are TRBV18 and TRBJ2-2; weak D call: TRBD1 (5 bases). The V end was cut by 5 bases, the J end by 1 base, with 8 bases between. Germline V lookup: CDR1 KGHSH, CDR2 LQKENI. The CDR3 spans 14 residues. The CDR3 DNA reads as TGTGCCAGCTCATCGCAGGGGAACACCGGGGAGCTGTTTTTT. Residues: CASSSQGNTGELFF.

There are a few counts of this clone. V and J are TRBV5-4 and TRBJ1-3; D unclear. Trimming pared 3 bases from V and 0 bases from J, leaving 10 bases between. This CDR3 has 15 amino acids. CDR1 is SGHNT and CDR2 is YYREEE in the germline V gene (reference sequence). CDR3 nucleotides: TGTGCCAGCAGCTCGGCCCTAAGCTCTGGAAACACCATATATTTT. This encodes CASSSALSSGNTIYF. The entire variable domain, with the rest obtained from reference TRBV5-4 and TRBJ1-3, is as follows: ETGVTQSPTHLIKTRGQQVTLRCSSQSGHNTVSWYQQALGQGPQFIFQYYREEENGRGNFPPRFSGLQFPNYSSELNVNALELDDSALYLCASSSALSSGNTIYFGEGSWLTVV.

The rearrangement uses TRBV2 and TRBJ1-6; 9 bases line up with TRBD1. Germline V gives CDR1 SNHLY, CDR2 FYNNEI. The CDR3 consists of 13 residues. Trimming removed 11 bases from V and 7 bases from J; junction bases left unmatched: 6. The DNA of the CDR3 is TGTGCCTCCCGGGACAGGGAGAATTCACCCCTCCACTTT. Protein sequence: CASRDRENSPLHF.